This entry lists 28 T cell receptor beta chains sequenced from one sample in a study of early T cells in non-severe SARS-CoV-2 infection. TCRdb used MiXCR to reprocess the 5' RACE reads, holding one entry per CDR3 protein. The data hold around 60,000 distinct CDR3 sequences, with about 13% observed a single time. The sample consisted of whole blood. These receptors originate from an adult who was a healthcare worker with PCR-confirmed SARS-CoV-2 infection or an uninfected control (not recorded which).

In this sample, this clonotype turned up a few times. This chain connects TRBV4-1 to TRBJ1-4; D gene uncertain. Germline loops: CDR1 MGHRA, CDR2 YSYEKL. Trimming shortened V by 0 bases and J by 8 bases, and 13 bases separated the two germline ends. This CDR3 comprises 15 residues. The chain's CDR3 is CASSQEMREGEKLFF. The DNA for the CDR3 is TGCGCCAGCAGCCAAGAAATGAGGGAAGGAGAAAAACTGTTTTTT.

The rearrangement joins TRBV7-9 to TRBJ2-7; D not resolved. Trimming removed 1 base at V and 2 bases at J, with 12 bases between. Germline loops: CDR1 SEHNR, CDR2 FQNEAQ (reference sequence). The CDR3 has 15 residues. This chain's CDR3 is CASSLDPYPPYEQYF. The CDR3, as DNA: TGTGCCAGCAGCTTAGATCCCTACCCTCCCTACGAGCAGTACTTC.

This clonotype came up a few times. The chain couples TRBV7-3 to TRBJ2-7, with TRBD1 matching 9 bases. After removal of 5 bases from V and 11 bases from J, the junction contained 13 bases not matched to a gene. This CDR3 is built from 14 residues. CDR1 SGHTA and CDR2 FQGTGA come from the germline V gene. CDR3 in DNA: TGTGCCAGCAGCCCGGGACAGGGTAGTCAGTGGAAGTACTTC. Protein sequence: CASSPGQGSQWKYF.

This clonotype was observed many times. V gene TRBV6-1 combines with J gene TRBJ1-2; TRBD1 might be the D (5 bases). Looked up from germline, CDR1 is MNHNS and CDR2 is SASEGT. The CDR3 is 13 amino acids. The V end lost 0 bases, the J end lost 11 bases, and 13 bases lay between the germline ends. The chain's CDR3 is CASSEAGNRKYTF. CDR3 coding DNA: TGTGCCAGCAGTGAAGCGGGGAACAGGAAATACACCTTC.

The rearrangement joins TRBV25-1 to TRBJ1-2; possible D gene TRBD1, 6 bases. This CDR3 has 15 residues. Germline assignment: CDR1 MGHDK and CDR2 SYGVNS. Between the trimmed V and J ends, which lost 4 bases and 8 bases, there was a span of 20 bases. This CDR3 is CASSATIDRSAGYTF. As DNA, the CDR3 is TGTGCCAGCAGTGCTACGATTGACAGGAGCGCAGGCTACACCTTC.

The sample holds a few counts of this clonotype. The rearrangement joins TRBV4-1 to TRBJ2-6; no reliable D call. CDR3 length: 15 amino acids. Germline assignment: CDR1 MGHRA and CDR2 YSYEKL. Deletions cut 0 bases from V and 2 bases from J, with 5 bases between. This CDR3 reads CASSQEWAGANVLTF. The CDR3 DNA follows: TGCGCCAGCAGCCAAGAATGGGCTGGGGCCAACGTCCTGACTTTC.

This clonotype was seen at least ten times. The rearrangement joins TRBV30 to TRBJ1-1; D ambiguous. The ends were cut back, 0 bases at V and 6 bases at J, with 17 bases in the middle. The CDR3 contains 15 residues. Germline values: CDR1 GTSNPN, CDR2 SVGIG (reference sequence). The CDR3 is CAWSVGSGGFAEAFF. CDR3 DNA sequence: TGTGCCTGGAGTGTAGGTTCCGGCGGGTTCGCTGAAGCTTTCTTT.

This clonotype was seen a handful of times. This sequence joins TRBV5-5 and TRBJ2-1, with D possibly being TRBD1 (5 bases). Germline CDR1 and CDR2: SGHKS and YYEKEE (reference sequence). The CDR3 is made up of 14 amino acids. The germline V and J ends were trimmed by 1 base and 1 base, with 6 bases remaining between them. The CDR3 loop reads CASSLRQSYNEQFF. CDR3 nucleotides: TGTGCCAGCAGCTTGAGACAGTCCTACAATGAGCAGTTCTTC.

In this sample, this clonotype turned up many times. The chain joins TRBV6-5 to TRBJ1-2; 8 nucleotides match TRBD1. The V gene end was trimmed by 6 bases and the J gene end by 7 bases; junction bases not matched to a gene: 13. The CDR3 spans 15 residues. Germline V gene data show CDR1 as MNHEY and CDR2 as SVGAGI. The CDR3 DNA reads as TGTGCCAGCAGCGTTACCGGACAGGGCCCTGCTGGCTACACCTTC. Protein sequence: CASSVTGQGPAGYTF.

This clonotype was detected a few times. This chain uses TRBV7-9 with TRBJ2-1, with TRBD1 matching 7 bases. The J segment lost 8 bases and the V segment lost 1 base, leaving 8 bases of the junction unmatched. Germline CDR1 reads SEHNR; CDR2 reads FQNEAQ (reference sequence). The CDR3 spans 15 residues. DNA of the CDR3: TGTGCCAGCAGCTTAGACGGTCTAGGGGGCGATGAGCAGTTCTTC. Its translation is CASSLDGLGGDEQFF.

V gene TRBV7-9 combines with J gene TRBJ2-7, with TRBD1 matching over 10 bases. V lost 3 bases to trimming and J lost 5 bases; unmatched junction nucleotides: 7. From germline, CDR1 is SEHNR and CDR2 FQNEAQ (reference sequence). The CDR3 length is 15 residues. CDR3 DNA: TGTGCCAGCAGCTTCACCGGGACAGGGGCCCACGAGCAGTACTTC. Amino acid sequence: CASSFTGTGAHEQYF.

This clonotype was seen only a few times. The rearrangement uses TRBV10-3 and TRBJ2-6; possibly TRBD1 for D (5 bases). This CDR3 has 17 amino acids. V lost 1 base and J 0 bases, leaving 10 bases between the germline ends. Germline lookup yields CDR1 ENHRY and CDR2 SYGVKD. The CDR3: CAISEWGIRSGANVLTF. The CDR3 bases are TGTGCCATCAGTGAGTGGGGCATCCGCTCTGGGGCCAACGTCCTGACTTTC.

This clonotype has only a few counts. The gene calls are TRBV7-9 and TRBJ2-7; weak D call: TRBD2 (5 bases). V was trimmed by 3 bases and J by 6 bases, leaving 12 bases between them. The CDR3 has 13 amino acids. Germline CDR1 SEHNR, CDR2 FQNEAQ (reference sequence). This CDR3 is CASSFMGTSEQYF. DNA of the CDR3: TGTGCCAGCAGCTTCATGGGCACTAGCGAGCAGTACTTC.

This clonotype was seen many times. The chain recombines TRBV7-2 with TRBJ1-1; D call uncertain. This CDR3 is built from 13 residues. The germline V and J ends were trimmed by 5 bases and 5 bases, with 12 bases remaining between them. The germline V gene encodes CDR1 SGHTA and CDR2 FQGNSA. CDR3 amino acids: CASSLNGRTEAFF. The CDR3 DNA reads TGTGCCAGCAGCCTCAATGGAAGGACTGAAGCTTTCTTT.

This clonotype has ten or more counts. This sequence joins TRBV5-4 and TRBJ2-1; 7 nucleotides align to TRBD2. Unmatched junction bases numbered 8, after V lost 2 bases and J lost 9 bases. CDR3 length: 14 amino acids. CDR1 is SGHNT and CDR2 is YYREEE in the germline V gene (reference sequence). This chain's CDR3 is CASSFLAARGEQFF. The CDR3 nucleotides read TGTGCCAGCAGCTTCCTAGCGGCCCGCGGTGAGCAGTTCTTC.

This clonotype turned up a few times. Germline is not matched at one junction end, which may reflect a read error. J is TRBJ1-5 and V is TRBV20-1; the D is unclear. CDR3 length: 12 residues. In germline, CDR1 is DFQATT, CDR2 SNEGSKA (reference sequence). CDR3 in DNA: TGCAGTGTTAGAAGGAGCAATCAGCCCCAGCATTTT. Translating gives CSVRRSNQPQHF.

V is TRBV5-4 and J is TRBJ1-2; the D gene is possibly TRBD1 (5 bases). The CDR3 is made up of 13 amino acids. V dropped 1 base and J dropped 3 bases, with 7 bases sitting between them. Germline V CDR1 and CDR2: SGHNT, YYREEE (reference sequence). The DNA of the CDR3 is TGTGCCAGCAGCTTGTCGACAGACTATGGCTACACCTTC. It encodes CASSLSTDYGYTF.

The rearrangement links TRBV20-1 to TRBJ1-5; D perhaps matches TRBD1 (6 bases). Trimming pared 6 bases from V and 9 bases from J, leaving 21 bases between. The V gene's germline CDR1 is DFQATT and CDR2 SNEGSKA (reference sequence). CDR3 size: 14 residues. In DNA form, the CDR3 reads TGCAGTGCCACCGGGACACCCAATAGAGGGCCCCAGCATTTT. Its translation: CSATGTPNRGPQHF.

This chain uses TRBV7-6 with TRBJ2-1; D is undetermined. The germline gives CDR1 SGHVS, CDR2 FNYEAQ. V was clipped by 2 bases and J by 7 bases, with 6 bases between them. The CDR3 has 12 residues. In nucleotides, the CDR3 is TGTGCCAGCAGCTTAATAATGAATGAGCAGTTCTTC. It specifies CASSLIMNEQFF.

The chain is built from TRBV7-2 and TRBJ1-5; D not resolved. The CDR3 has 15 residues. In germline, CDR1 is SGHTA, CDR2 FQGNSA. The V and J ends lost 3 bases and 7 bases respectively, with 16 bases between them. The CDR3 DNA sequence: TGTGCCAGCAGCTTCAATGGAGTCAGCGGGCAGCCCCAGCATTTT. Its protein is CASSFNGVSGQPQHF. Looking up the rest from reference TRBV7-2 and TRBJ1-5 gives the full variable domain: GAGVSQSPSNKVTEKGKDVELRCDPISGHTALYWYRQSLGQGLEFLIYFQGNSAPDKSGLPSDRFSAERTGGSVSTLTIQRTQQEDSAVYLCASSFNGVSGQPQHFGDGTRLSIL.

The V and J genes are TRBV29-1 and TRBJ2-3; TRBD2 agrees at 7 bases. In germline, CDR1 is SQVTM, CDR2 ANQGSEA. Losses at the gene ends were 5 bases for V and 3 bases for J; bases not matched to a gene: 2. This CDR3 is 12 amino acids long. The CDR3 reads CSVLGGTDTQYF. For the CDR3, the DNA is TGCAGCGTTCTGGGAGGGACAGATACGCAGTATTTT.

This chain uses TRBV7-2 with TRBJ2-3, with 15 bases identical to TRBD2. The J segment lost 7 bases and the V segment lost 5 bases, leaving 4 bases of the junction unmatched. The CDR3 runs to 15 residues. Germline V gene data show CDR1 as SGHTA and CDR2 as FQGNSA. CDR3: CASSQGLAGGNTQYF. The CDR3 DNA is TGTGCCAGCAGCCAGGGACTAGCGGGAGGAAATACGCAGTATTTT.

CDR3 DNA sequence: TGCAGCGTTACCGTGGGCTTACCGTCCTACAATGAGCAGTTCTTC. Translating gives CSVTVGLPSYNEQFF. The chain combines TRBV29-1 with TRBJ2-1; D not certain. Germline loops: CDR1 SQVTM, CDR2 ANQGSEA. V lost 5 bases and J lost 1, with 15 bases in between. This CDR3 has 15 residues.

This clonotype was detected many times. The chain employs TRBV7-6 and TRBJ2-1, with no clear D. The CDR3 spans 13 residues. Germline loops: CDR1 SGHVS, CDR2 FNYEAQ. V lost 6 bases to trimming and J lost 4 bases, with 10 bases between them. The CDR3 DNA reads TGTGCCAGCAGTCAATTAGGGTACAATGAGCAGTTCTTC. It yields the protein CASSQLGYNEQFF.

This clonotype was detected many times. The rearrangement joins TRBV5-1 to TRBJ1-1, with TRBD1 matching over 7 bases. V dropped 3 bases and J dropped 5; count of bases not matched to a gene: 7. The CDR3 is 14 amino acids. The germline V gene has CDR1 SGHRS and CDR2 YFSETQ. CDR3 DNA: TGCGCCAGCAGCTCCCAATTCAGGGGGACTGAAGCTTTCTTT. The encoded protein is CASSSQFRGTEAFF.

This clonotype was seen repeatedly, ten times or more. The chain has TRBV19 and TRBJ2-7; TRBD1 is a possible D gene (5 bases). The CDR3 totals 14 residues. The ends were cut back, 3 bases at V and 5 bases at J, with 14 bases in the middle. The V gene's germline CDR1 is LNHDA and CDR2 SQIVND (reference sequence). The CDR3 DNA reads TGTGCCAGTAGTATTTCCAGGGCCCTGGACGAGCAGTACTTC. The encoded protein is CASSISRALDEQYF.

As concerns this clonotype: With a much larger clone just one base away, this may be a read error. V and J are TRBV24-1 and TRBJ1-1; perhaps TRBD1 as D (6 bases). The length of the CDR3 is 18 residues. CDR1 is KGHDR, CDR2 SFDVKD, per germline. V lost 3 bases, J lost 3 bases, and 22 bases lay in between. Written as DNA, the CDR3 is TGTGCCACCAGTGATCCTGTACGATGGGACAAGGAGGACACTGAAGCTTTCTTT. Encoded protein: CATSDPVRWDKEDTEAFF.

This clonotype was seen many times. This chain links TRBV20-1 with TRBJ2-3; D is unresolved. CDR3 length equals 14 residues. The germline V gene has CDR1 DFQATT and CDR2 SNEGSKA (reference sequence). V lost 3 bases and J lost 2, with 12 bases in between. CDR3: CSASVGHTTDTQYF. In DNA form, the CDR3 reads TGCAGTGCTAGTGTGGGCCATACCACAGATACGCAGTATTTT.